This TCR beta chain appears in the sequencing data of a study of regulatory T cells in long-lasting Graves disease. Findings and caveats of the study: Accuracy might have suffered from few samples. Persistent cases favored TRBV28, TRBJ1-2 and TRBJ2-5.

This clonotype was counted a few times. Its specificity is unknown. Investigators prepared the TCR beta libraries by applying iRepertoire HTBI primers and Arm-PCR of CDR3 regions. TCRdb reanalysed the multiplex PCR reads using MiXCR and keeps one entry per CDR3 protein. Here the sample spans 300,000 to 350,000 distinct CDR3 sequences, 15% to 20% being singletons. This CDR3 comprises 14 residues. Trimming shortened V by 0 bases and J by 8 bases, and 13 bases separated the two germline ends. Germline CDR1 and CDR2: LGHNA and YNFKEQ. As to time point: persistent/refractory GD, antithyroid drugs over 5 years with positive TRAb. With RNA extracted from PBMCs as input, the TCR library was made. Guidelines of the American Thyroid Association were used to diagnose Graves' disease.

The sequencing used peripheral blood mononuclear cells (PBMCs), collected when the disease was refractory, from a patient treated with antithyroid drugs. The clonotype originates from a female donor with Graves disease. The chain employs TRBV4-2 and TRBJ1-1; D might be TRBD1 (5 bases). In DNA, the CDR3 is TGTGCCAGCAGCCAAGAGTGGACACGGGCCGAAGCTTTCTTT. This encodes CASSQEWTRAEAFF.